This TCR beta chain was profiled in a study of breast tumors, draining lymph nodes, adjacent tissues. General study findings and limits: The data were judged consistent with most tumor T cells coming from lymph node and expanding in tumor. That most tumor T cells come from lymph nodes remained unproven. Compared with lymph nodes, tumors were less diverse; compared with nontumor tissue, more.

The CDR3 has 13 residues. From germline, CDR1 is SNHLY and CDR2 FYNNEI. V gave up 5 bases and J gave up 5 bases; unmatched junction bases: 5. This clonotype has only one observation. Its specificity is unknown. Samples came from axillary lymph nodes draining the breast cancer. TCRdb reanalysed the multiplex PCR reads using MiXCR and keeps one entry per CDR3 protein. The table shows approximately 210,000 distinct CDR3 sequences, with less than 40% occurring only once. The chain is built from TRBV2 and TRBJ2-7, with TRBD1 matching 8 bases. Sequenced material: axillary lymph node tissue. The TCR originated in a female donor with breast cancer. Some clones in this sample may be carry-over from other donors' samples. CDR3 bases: TGTGCCAGCAGTACGACAGGGGATCACGAGCAGTACTTC. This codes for CASSTTGDHEQYF.